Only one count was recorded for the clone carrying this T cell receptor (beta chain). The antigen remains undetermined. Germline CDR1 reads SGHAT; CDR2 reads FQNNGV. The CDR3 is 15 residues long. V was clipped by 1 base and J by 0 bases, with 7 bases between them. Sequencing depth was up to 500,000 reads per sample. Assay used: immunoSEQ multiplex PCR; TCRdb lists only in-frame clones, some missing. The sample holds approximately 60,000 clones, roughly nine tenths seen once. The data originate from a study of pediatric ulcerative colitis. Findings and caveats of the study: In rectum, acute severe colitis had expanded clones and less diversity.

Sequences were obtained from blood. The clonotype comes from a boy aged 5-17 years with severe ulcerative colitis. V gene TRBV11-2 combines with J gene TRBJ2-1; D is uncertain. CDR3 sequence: CASSLGGSSYNEQFF. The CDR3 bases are TGTGCCAGCAGCTTAGGAGGAAGCTCCTACAATGAGCAGTTCTTC.